The rows below give T cell receptor beta chains drawn from one sample of a study of chemoradiotherapy in HPV16-positive cancers. Method: immunoSEQ multiplex PCR; TCRdb's copy keeps in-frame clones and lacks some. The sample has 30,000 to 35,000 clones, about nine tenths seen once. The input for sequencing was blood, taken from a patient who underwent chemoradiotherapy. These TCRs come from a human donor with HPV-associated anogenital cancer. Each CDR3 is given with its conserved first and last residue. The D gene is left open where the match is weak.

j_gene: TRBJ2-1; v_gene: TRBV6-6; d_gene: TRBD2; CDR3aa: CASSYRLAGEWNEQFF; CDR3nt: TGTGCCAGCAGTTATCGGCTAGCGGGAGAGTGGAATGAGCAGTTCTTC
j_gene: TRBJ2-5; v_gene: TRBV5-1; d_gene: .; CDR3aa: CASSPLQGSQETQYF; CDR3nt: TGCGCCAGCAGCCCACTCCAGGGATCCCAAGAGACCCAGTACTTC
j_gene: TRBJ2-1; v_gene: TRBV5-1; d_gene: .; CDR3aa: CATPGPAVYNEQFF; CDR3nt: TGCGCCACCCCGGGACCAGCGGTGTACAATGAGCAGTTCTTC
j_gene: TRBJ2-4; v_gene: TRBV7-9; d_gene: .; CDR3aa: CASSLLGQGAKNIQYF; CDR3nt: TGTGCCAGCAGCTTATTGGGGCAGGGGGCCAAAAACATTCAGTACTTC
j_gene: TRBJ1-2; v_gene: TRBV6-1; d_gene: .; CDR3aa: CASSEVGWSGYTF; CDR3nt: TGTGCCAGCAGTGAAGTAGGTTGGTCAGGCTACACCTTC
j_gene: TRBJ2-3; v_gene: TRBV30; d_gene: .; CDR3aa: CAWSVPLLGTQYF; CDR3nt: TGTGCCTGGAGTGTGCCCCTTCTTGGTACGCAGTATTTT
j_gene: TRBJ2-3; v_gene: TRBV5-6; d_gene: .; CDR3aa: CASSYGYRATDTQYF; CDR3nt: TGTGCCAGCAGTTACGGATACAGGGCTACCGATACGCAGTATTTT
j_gene: TRBJ1-4; v_gene: TRBV5-4; d_gene: .; CDR3aa: CASSLAGGLEKLFF; CDR3nt: TGTGCCAGCAGCTTGGCCGGGGGGCTGGAAAAACTGTTTTTT
j_gene: TRBJ2-2; v_gene: TRBV30; d_gene: .; CDR3aa: CAWSDGELFF; CDR3nt: TGTGCCTGGAGCGACGGGGAGCTGTTTTTT
j_gene: TRBJ2-5; v_gene: TRBV2; d_gene: .; CDR3aa: CASSRDTQETQYF; CDR3nt: TGTGCCAGCAGCCGAGACACCCAAGAGACCCAGTACTTC
j_gene: TRBJ1-1; v_gene: TRBV30; d_gene: .; CDR3aa: CAWSERWGEAFF; CDR3nt: TGTGCCTGGAGTGAGAGGTGGGGTGAAGCTTTCTTT
j_gene: TRBJ1-1; v_gene: TRBV30; d_gene: .; CDR3aa: CAWSDNTEAFF; CDR3nt: TGTGCCTGGAGTGACAACACTGAAGCTTTCTTT
j_gene: TRBJ2-3; v_gene: TRBV19; d_gene: .; CDR3aa: CASSIGASDTDTQYF; CDR3nt: TGTGCCAGTAGTATCGGGGCTAGCGATACAGATACGCAGTATTTT
j_gene: TRBJ2-7; v_gene: TRBV11-2; d_gene: .; CDR3aa: CASSPSWNYEQYF; CDR3nt: TGTGCCAGCAGCCCTTCCTGGAACTACGAGCAGTACTTC
j_gene: TRBJ2-1; v_gene: TRBV9; d_gene: .; CDR3aa: CASSPQGRNRNEQFF; CDR3nt: TGTGCCAGCAGCCCCCAGGGCCGAAATCGGAATGAGCAGTTCTTC
j_gene: TRBJ2-7; v_gene: TRBV6-6; d_gene: .; CDR3aa: CASRGVQGSYEQYF; CDR3nt: TGTGCCAGCAGGGGCGTTCAGGGATCCTACGAGCAGTACTTC
j_gene: TRBJ1-3; v_gene: TRBV5-1; d_gene: .; CDR3aa: CASSLDGGGNTIYF; CDR3nt: TGCGCCAGCAGCTTGGACGGGGGAGGAAACACCATATATTTT
j_gene: TRBJ2-1; v_gene: TRBV7-8; d_gene: .; CDR3aa: CASSPRGVGQFF; CDR3nt: TGTGCCAGCAGCCCAAGGGGTGTCGGGCAGTTCTTC